The clone carrying this T cell receptor (beta chain) is a singleton in its sample. Its target is unknown. The treatment here: roughly 10-day PBMC culture with coronavirus spike peptide pools or control peptides (ViraFEST assay). Looked up from germline, CDR1 is MNHNS and CDR2 is SASEGT. The CDR3 contains 13 residues. V lost 3 bases and J 5 bases, leaving 11 bases between the germline ends. These data are taken from a study of vaccination and CD4 T cells after COVID-19. Study as a whole: Researchers treated cells with overlapping spike peptides taken from SARS-CoV-2, HCoV-NL63, HCoV-OC43 and HCoV-229E.

Sequencing of DNA taken from cultured CD4+ T cells relied on the Oncomine TCR Beta short-read assay. From the PCR reads, TCRdb called clonotypes with MiXCR, one entry per CDR3 protein. The sample consists of around 14,000 distinct CDR3 sequences, roughly half of them appearing once. The receptor was isolated from a human donor who had recovered from COVID-19. Sequencing was carried out using CD4+ T cells from blood, cultured in vitro. This sequence joins TRBV6-1 and TRBJ2-7, with D uncertain. In nucleotides, the CDR3 is TGTGCCAGCAGTGACGGCCGCAACGACGAGCAGTACTTC. It codes for CASSDGRNDEQYF.